This T cell receptor (beta chain) was recovered during a study of early T cells in non-severe SARS-CoV-2 infection. Study overall: Chains stayed unpaired after sequencing of bulk RNA from unsorted whole blood. Whole-study results and caveats: VDJdb matches were skewed toward anti-spike CD8 T cell responses.

Unique molecular identifiers (one per individual cDNA molecule) were attached. TCRdb fed the 5' RACE reads into MiXCR, producing one record per CDR3 protein. The sample holds tens of thousands of distinct CDR3 sequences, 5% to 6% seen once. As to this clonotype: Its target is not known. A much larger clone differs by one base, so this may be a read error.

This receptor was identified in an adult who was a healthcare worker with PCR-confirmed SARS-CoV-2 infection or an uninfected control (not recorded which). The sample was whole blood, taken at baseline.

The CDR3 loop is CVSSDGWNTEAFF. The CDR3 nucleotides read TGTGTCAGCTCCGACGGATGGAACACTGAAGCTTTCTTT. V usage is TRBV6-5 and J usage is TRBJ1-1; no clear D gene. CDR3 length: 13 residues. The germline gives CDR1 MNHEY, CDR2 SVGAGI.